The clone carrying this TCR beta chain was seen a handful of times. Antigen unknown. The donors (healthy individuals) were bone marrow donors. The data originate from a study of cytomegalovirus exposure and HLA in healthy donors. Study-wide results and limits: The authors later linked a missense DCLRE1C variant to TCR beta V- and J-gene trimming. Reportedly, TCR beta sequences accurately predicted HLA-A and HLA-B alleles in most subjects. Among immune exposure information, only CMV serostatus was available.

A multiplex PCR was run with 60 Vbeta primers and 13 Jbeta primers. Assay used: immunoSEQ multiplex PCR; TCRdb lists only in-frame clones, some missing. The sample lists about 160,000 clones, around 79% occurring once. CDR3 length: 15 amino acids. The germline gives CDR1 MDHEN, CDR2 SYDVKM. The ends were cut back, 4 bases at V and 1 base at J, with 14 bases in the middle. The source material was PBMCs. J is TRBJ2-7 and V is TRBV28, with TRBD1 as a possible D gene (6 bases). The clonotype originates from a woman between 50 and 59 years old in good health and CMV-seropositive. The CDR3 bases are TGTGCCAGCAGTTCCCGGGACATTCGTTCCTACGAGCAGTACTTC. Translated: CASSSRDIRSYEQYF.